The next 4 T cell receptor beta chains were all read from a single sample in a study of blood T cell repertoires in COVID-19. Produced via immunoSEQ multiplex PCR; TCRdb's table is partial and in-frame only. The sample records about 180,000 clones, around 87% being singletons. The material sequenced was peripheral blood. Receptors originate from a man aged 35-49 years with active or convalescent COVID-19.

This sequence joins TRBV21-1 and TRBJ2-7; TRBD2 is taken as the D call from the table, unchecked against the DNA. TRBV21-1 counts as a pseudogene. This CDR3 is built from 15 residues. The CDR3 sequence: CASSKALSFSGEQYF. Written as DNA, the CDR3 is TGTGCCAGCAGCAAAGCGCTGAGTTTTTCGGGCGAGCAGTACTTC.

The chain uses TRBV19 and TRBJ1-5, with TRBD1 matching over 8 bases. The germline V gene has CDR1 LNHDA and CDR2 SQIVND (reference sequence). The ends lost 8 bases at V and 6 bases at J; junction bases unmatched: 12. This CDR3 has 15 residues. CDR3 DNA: TGTGCCAGTCATCCCCGGGACAGGTTGGGTCAGCCCCAGCATTTT. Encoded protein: CASHPRDRLGQPQHF.

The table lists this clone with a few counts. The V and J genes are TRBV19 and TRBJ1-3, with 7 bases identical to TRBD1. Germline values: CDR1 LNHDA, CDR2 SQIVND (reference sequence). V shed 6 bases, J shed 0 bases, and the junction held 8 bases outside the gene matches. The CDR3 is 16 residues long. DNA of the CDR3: TGTGCCAGTAGACCCAGACAGGGCAACTCTGGAAACACCATATATTTT. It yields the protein CASRPRQGNSGNTIYF.

The CDR3 bases are TGCGCACACCGGGCGGGGAATGCAGATACGCAGTATTTT. The encoded protein is CAHRAGNADTQYF. The chain has TRBV10-2 and TRBJ2-3; maybe TRBD2 (6 bases). Germline-derived CDR1 and CDR2 are WSHSY and SAAADI. The CDR3 covers 13 residues.